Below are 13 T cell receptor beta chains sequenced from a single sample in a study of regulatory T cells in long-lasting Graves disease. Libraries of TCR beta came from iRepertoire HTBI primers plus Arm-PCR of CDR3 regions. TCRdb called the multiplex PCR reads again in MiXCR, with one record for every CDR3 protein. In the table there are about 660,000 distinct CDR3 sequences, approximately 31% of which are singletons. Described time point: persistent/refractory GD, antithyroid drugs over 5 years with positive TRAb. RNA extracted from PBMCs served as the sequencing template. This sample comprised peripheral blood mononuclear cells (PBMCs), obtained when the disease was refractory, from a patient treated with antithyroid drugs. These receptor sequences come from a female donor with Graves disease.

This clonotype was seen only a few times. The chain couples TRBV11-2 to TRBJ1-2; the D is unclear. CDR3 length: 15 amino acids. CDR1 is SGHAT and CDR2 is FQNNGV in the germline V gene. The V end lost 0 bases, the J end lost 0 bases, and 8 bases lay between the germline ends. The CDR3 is CASSLDYASNYGYTF. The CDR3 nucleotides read TGTGCCAGCAGCTTAGATTACGCCTCTAACTATGGCTACACCTTC.

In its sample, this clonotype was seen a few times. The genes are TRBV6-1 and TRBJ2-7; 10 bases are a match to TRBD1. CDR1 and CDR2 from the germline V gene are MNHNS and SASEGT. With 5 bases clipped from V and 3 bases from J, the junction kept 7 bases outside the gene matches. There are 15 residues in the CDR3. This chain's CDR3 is CASSRSGQGIYEQYF. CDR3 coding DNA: TGTGCCAGCAGTCGGTCGGGACAGGGGATCTACGAGCAGTACTTC.

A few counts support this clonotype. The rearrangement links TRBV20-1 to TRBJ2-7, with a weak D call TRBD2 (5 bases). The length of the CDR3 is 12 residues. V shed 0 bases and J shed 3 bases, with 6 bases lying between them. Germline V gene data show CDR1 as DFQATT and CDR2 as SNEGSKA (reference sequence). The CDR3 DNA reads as TGCAGTGCTAGAGAACTAGACTACGAGCAGTACTTC. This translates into CSARELDYEQYF.

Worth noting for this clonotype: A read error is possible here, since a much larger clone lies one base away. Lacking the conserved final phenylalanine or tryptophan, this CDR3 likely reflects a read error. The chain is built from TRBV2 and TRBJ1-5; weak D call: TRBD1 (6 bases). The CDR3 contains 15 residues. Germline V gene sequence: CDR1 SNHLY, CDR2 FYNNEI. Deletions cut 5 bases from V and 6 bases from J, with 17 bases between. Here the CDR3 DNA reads TGTGCCAGCAGTCAAACAGGGTTGTCGGGTCAGCCCCAGCATCTT. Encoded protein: CASSQTGLSGQPQHL.

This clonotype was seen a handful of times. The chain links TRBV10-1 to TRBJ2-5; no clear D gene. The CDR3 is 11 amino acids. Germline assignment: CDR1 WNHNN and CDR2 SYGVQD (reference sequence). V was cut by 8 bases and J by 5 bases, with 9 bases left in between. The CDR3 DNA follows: TGCGCCAGCCTTGCCTCGGAGACCCAGTACTTC. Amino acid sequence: CASLASETQYF.

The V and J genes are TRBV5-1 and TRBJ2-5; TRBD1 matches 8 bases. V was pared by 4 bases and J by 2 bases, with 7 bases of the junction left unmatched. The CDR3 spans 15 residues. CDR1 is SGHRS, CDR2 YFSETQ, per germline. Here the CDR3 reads CASSQDRASQETQYF. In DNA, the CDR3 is TGCGCCAGCAGCCAGGACAGGGCCTCACAAGAGACCCAGTACTTC.

CDR3 DNA: TGCAGCGCCTTGACTAGCGGGCCGCCGGGGAGTCCCTACGAGCAGTACTTC. Its translation: CSALTSGPPGSPYEQYF. The rearrangement joins TRBV29-1 to TRBJ2-7; 10 bases fit TRBD2. Unmatched junction bases numbered 17, after V lost 7 bases and J lost 2 bases. Germline V gene sequence: CDR1 SQVTM, CDR2 ANQGSEA. CDR3 size: 17 residues.

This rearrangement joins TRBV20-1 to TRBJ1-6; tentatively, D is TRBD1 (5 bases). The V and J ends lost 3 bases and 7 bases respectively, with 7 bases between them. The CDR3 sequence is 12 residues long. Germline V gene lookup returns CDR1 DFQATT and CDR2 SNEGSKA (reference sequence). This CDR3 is CSARGENSPLHF. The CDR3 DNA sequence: TGCAGTGCTAGGGGGGAAAATTCACCCCTCCACTTT.

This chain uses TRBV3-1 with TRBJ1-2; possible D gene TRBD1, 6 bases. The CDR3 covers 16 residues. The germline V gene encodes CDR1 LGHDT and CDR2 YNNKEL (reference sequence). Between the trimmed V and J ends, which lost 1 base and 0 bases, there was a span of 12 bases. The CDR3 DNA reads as TGTGCCAGCAGCCAAGTGTGGGGGGCGCCTAACTATGGCTACACCTTC. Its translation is CASSQVWGAPNYGYTF.

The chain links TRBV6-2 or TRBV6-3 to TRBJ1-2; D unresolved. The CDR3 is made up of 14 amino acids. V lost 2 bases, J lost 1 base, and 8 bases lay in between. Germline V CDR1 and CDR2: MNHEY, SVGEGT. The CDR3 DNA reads TGTGCCAGCAGTTACAAGGGAATTAACTATGGCTACACCTTC. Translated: CASSYKGINYGYTF.

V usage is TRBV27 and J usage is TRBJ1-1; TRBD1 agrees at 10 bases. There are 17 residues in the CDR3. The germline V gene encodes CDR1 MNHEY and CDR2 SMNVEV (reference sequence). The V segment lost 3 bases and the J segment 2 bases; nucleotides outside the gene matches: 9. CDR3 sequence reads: CASSLGGTGAFNTEAFF. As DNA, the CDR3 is TGTGCCAGCAGTTTGGGGGGGACAGGGGCCTTTAACACTGAAGCTTTCTTT.

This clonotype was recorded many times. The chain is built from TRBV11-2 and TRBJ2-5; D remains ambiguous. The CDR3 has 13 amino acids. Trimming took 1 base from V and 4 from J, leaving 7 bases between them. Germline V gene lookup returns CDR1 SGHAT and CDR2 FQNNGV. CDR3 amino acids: CASSLGYGETQYF. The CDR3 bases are TGTGCCAGCAGCTTAGGGTACGGAGAGACCCAGTACTTC.

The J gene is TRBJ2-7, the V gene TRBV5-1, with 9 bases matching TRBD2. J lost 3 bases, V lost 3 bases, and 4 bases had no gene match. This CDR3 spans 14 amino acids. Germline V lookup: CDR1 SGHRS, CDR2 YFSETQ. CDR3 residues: CASSYSGSDYEQYF. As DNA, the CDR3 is TGCGCCAGCAGCTATAGCGGGAGCGACTACGAGCAGTACTTC.